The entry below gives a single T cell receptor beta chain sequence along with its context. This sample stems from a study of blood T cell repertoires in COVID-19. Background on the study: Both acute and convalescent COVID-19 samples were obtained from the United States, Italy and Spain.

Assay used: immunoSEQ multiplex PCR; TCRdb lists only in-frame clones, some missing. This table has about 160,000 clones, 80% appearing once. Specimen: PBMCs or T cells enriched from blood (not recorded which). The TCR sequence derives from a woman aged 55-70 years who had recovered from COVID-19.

The CDR3 DNA is TGTGCCAGTAGTATTCTTCGGGGTGATGGCTACACCTTC. Encoded protein: CASSILRGDGYTF. The rearrangement joins TRBV19 to TRBJ1-2; D not resolved. The CDR3 extends over 13 amino acids. Trimming removed 3 bases at V and 6 bases at J, with 11 bases between. CDR1 LNHDA and CDR2 SQIVND come from the germline V gene (reference sequence).